This TCR beta chain comes out of a study of cytomegalovirus exposure and HLA in healthy donors. With 60 Vbeta and 13 Jbeta primers, the PCR was carried out. TCRdb keeps only in-frame clones here, not all; method: immunoSEQ multiplex PCR. In the table there are about 160,000 clones, about 85% of which are singletons. Comment on this clone: What it recognizes is unknown.

Study results and caveats: Compared with the roughly 700-donor mean, an Asian-associated ancestry cluster reportedly had fewer N-insertions, according to a later analysis. Being productive about 90% or about 30% of the time was typical of most TCR beta V segments in an earlier analysis.

The sample was PBMCs. This clonotype originated in a boy under 10 years old in good health and CMV-seronegative.

The CDR3 region is CASSMNPGQGLYEQYF. The CDR3 coding sequence is TGTGCCAGTAGTATGAACCCGGGACAGGGTCTGTACGAGCAGTACTTC. This chain uses TRBV19 with TRBJ2-7; TRBD1 agrees at 9 bases. The trim removed 3 bases at V and 4 bases at J, leaving 10 bases unmatched. Germline CDR1 LNHDA, CDR2 SQIVND (reference sequence). This CDR3 is built from 16 residues.